Listed below are T cell receptor beta chains from one sample, sequenced in a study of identical twins. TCRdb passed the 5' RACE reads through MiXCR, listing each CDR3 protein once. The sample holds 400,000 to 550,000 distinct CDR3 sequences, about 20% seen once. The data also belong to a second study, concerning T cells expressing NK-cell markers.

Source material: CD4+ T cells sorted from blood. These TCRs come from a woman under 30 in good health. CDR3s include the opening cysteine and the closing phenylalanine or tryptophan. A D gene is named only where the DNA matches it firmly. Some rows have no size entry. The others give once, few or many, or a class for an expanded clone.

>TRBV7-7|TRBD1|few|TRBJ1-1
TGTGCTAGCAGCTTAGCAGGGGGTGAGAACACTGAAGCTTTCTTT
CASSLAGGENTEAFF
>TRBV20-1|TRBD2|NA|TRBJ2-7
TGCAGTGCTAGCCGCGCGGGCGGGAGCTTTGACGAGCAGTACTTC
CSASRAGGSFDEQYF
>TRBV5-6|NA|NA|TRBJ2-2
TGTGCCAGCAGCTCGGTCGTACAGGGATCGAACACCGGGGAGCTGTTTTTT
CASSSVVQGSNTGELFF
>TRBV3-1|NA|NA|TRBJ2-5
TGTGCCAGCAGCCAGCGGGGAACAGAGACCCAGTACTTC
CASSQRGTETQYF
>TRBV12-3/TRBV12-4|TRBD1|many|TRBJ1-2
TGTGCCAGCAGCTTACAGGGGTACGATGGCTACACCTTC
CASSLQGYDGYTF
>TRBV7-7|NA|NA|TRBJ2-1
TGTGCCAGCAGCTTAGGATCAGGCGGGACCTACAATGAGCAGTTCTTC
CASSLGSGGTYNEQFF
>TRBV5-1|NA|few|TRBJ2-1
TGCGCCAGCAGCTTGCACGGGGCCCTAAATGAGCAGTTCTTC
CASSLHGALNEQFF
>TRBV29-1|NA|few|TRBJ2-7
TGCAGCGCCCTATTGGGGTGGGGCGAGCAGTACTTC
CSALLGWGEQYF
>TRBV29-1|NA|few|TRBJ2-3
TGCAGCCAGACGGTTGGTACAGATACGCAGTATTTT
CSQTVGTDTQYF
>TRBV29-1|NA|many|TRBJ1-3
TGCAGCGCCTTGTCCTACTCTGGAAACACCATATATTTT
CSALSYSGNTIYF
>TRBV5-1|NA|few|TRBJ2-7
TGCGCCAGCAGCCTGATGGCAGGATCCTACGAGCAGTACTTC
CASSLMAGSYEQYF
>TRBV20-1|NA|NA|TRBJ2-7
TGCAGTGCTAAAGGTTCCCACGAGCAGTACTTC
CSAKGSHEQYF
>TRBV12-5|TRBD1|NA|TRBJ1-5
TGTGCTAGTGGGGGGACAGGCTATAGCAATCAGCCCCAGCATTTT
CASGGTGYSNQPQHF
>TRBV20-1|NA|few|TRBJ1-3
TGCAGTGCTTTCGGGACCGCGGGGGGAAACACCATATATTTT
CSAFGTAGGNTIYF
>TRBV6-5|TRBD1|many|TRBJ1-2
TGTGCCAGCAGTTCGGGACAGGGAGGCTATGGCTACACCTTC
CASSSGQGGYGYTF
>TRBV20-1|NA|NA|TRBJ1-1
TGCAGGGGGCAGTCGGGGAACACTGAAGCTTTCTTT
CRGQSGNTEAFF
>TRBV4-1|TRBD1|NA|TRBJ2-5
TGCGCCAGCAGCCAAGCTGCAGGGGGAGAGACCCAGTACTTC
CASSQAAGGETQYF
>TRBV2|NA|NA|TRBJ1-1
TGTGCCAGCAACGAGGGGTTAAACACTGAAGCTTTCTTT
CASNEGLNTEAFF
>TRBV9|TRBD1|few|TRBJ1-1
TGTGCCAGCAGCGCGGACAGGGGCGATGGGGCTTTCTTT
CASSADRGDGAFF
>TRBV7-9|TRBD2|NA|TRBJ2-5
TGTGCCAGCAGCTTCGGTTGGGTGAGCGGGAGTACGGAGACCCAGTACTTC
CASSFGWVSGSTETQYF
>TRBV5-6|TRBD2|NA|TRBJ2-7
TGTGCCAGCAGCTTTCCGACTAGCAGCAGGGAGCAGTACTTC
CASSFPTSSREQYF
>TRBV6-1|TRBD2|few|TRBJ2-7
TGTGCCAGCACCCCATTAGCGGGCACCTACGAGCAGTACTTC
CASTPLAGTYEQYF
>TRBV6-1|NA|few|TRBJ2-1
TGTGCCAGCAGTGAAGCATGGGCAGATGAGGATGAGCAGTTCTTC
CASSEAWADEDEQFF
>TRBV6-7|NA|NA|TRBJ2-5
TGTGCCGGGCTGCCGGCCCAGTACTTC
CAGLPAQYF
>TRBV6-2/TRBV6-3|NA|once|TRBJ2-1
TGTGCCAGCAGTCGTCACACTGGCTTTCGGAATGAGCAGTTCTTC
CASSRHTGFRNEQFF
>TRBV10-3|NA|few|TRBJ2-1
TGTGCCATCAGTGAAGGGTGGGGTGAGCAGTTCTTC
CAISEGWGEQFF
>TRBV2|NA|NA|TRBJ2-7
TGTGCCAGCCAAACGGATGCTAGGGAGCAGTACTTC
CASQTDAREQYF
>TRBV7-9|NA|few|TRBJ2-2
TGTGCCAGCAGTCACACAAGGAACACCGGGGAGCTGTTTTTT
CASSHTRNTGELFF
>TRBV20-1|NA|few|TRBJ2-7
TGCAGTGCTAGCGGAAGGGGGGTCACCTACGAGCAGTACTTC
CSASGRGVTYEQYF
>TRBV20-1|NA|NA|TRBJ2-7
TGCAGTATACAGACCCCCGGGGCCTCCTACGAGCAGTACTTC
CSIQTPGASYEQYF
>TRBV6-5|NA|few|TRBJ2-2
TGTGCCAGCAGTTACTCCTATGGGACCGGGGAGCTGTTTTTT
CASSYSYGTGELFF